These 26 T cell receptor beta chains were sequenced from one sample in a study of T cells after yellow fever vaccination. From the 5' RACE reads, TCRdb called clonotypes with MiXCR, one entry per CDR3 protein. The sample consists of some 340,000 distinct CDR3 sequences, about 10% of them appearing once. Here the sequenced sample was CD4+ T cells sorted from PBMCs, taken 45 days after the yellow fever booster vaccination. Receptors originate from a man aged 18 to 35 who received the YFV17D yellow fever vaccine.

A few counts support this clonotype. CDR3 in DNA: TGCGCCAGCAGCGGGGAGGCTGGGGAGACCCAGTACTTC. Its protein product is CASSGEAGETQYF. The V and J genes are TRBV5-1 and TRBJ2-5, with D possibly TRBD2 on 6 matching bases. CDR3 length: 13 residues. Germline V lookup: CDR1 SGHRS, CDR2 YFSETQ. Trimming took 4 bases from V and 5 from J, leaving 12 bases between them.

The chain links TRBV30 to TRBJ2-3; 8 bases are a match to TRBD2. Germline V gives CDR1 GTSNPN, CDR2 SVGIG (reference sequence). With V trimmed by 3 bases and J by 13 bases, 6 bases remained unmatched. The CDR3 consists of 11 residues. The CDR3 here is CAWSSGGPEYF. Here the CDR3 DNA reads TGTGCCTGGAGCTCGGGGGGGCCGGAGTATTTT.

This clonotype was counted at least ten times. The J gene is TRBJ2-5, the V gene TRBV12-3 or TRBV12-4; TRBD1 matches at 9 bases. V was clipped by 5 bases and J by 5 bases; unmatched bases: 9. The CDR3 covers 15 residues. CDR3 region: CASSTKQGAKETQYF. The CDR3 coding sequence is TGTGCCAGCAGTACGAAACAGGGGGCGAAGGAGACCCAGTACTTC.

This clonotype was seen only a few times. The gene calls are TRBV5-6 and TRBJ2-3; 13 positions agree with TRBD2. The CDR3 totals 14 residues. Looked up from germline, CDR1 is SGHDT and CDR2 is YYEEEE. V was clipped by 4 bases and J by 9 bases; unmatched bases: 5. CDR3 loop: CASSMTSGGRTQYF. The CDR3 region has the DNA TGTGCCAGCAGCATGACTAGCGGGGGGCGCACGCAGTATTTT. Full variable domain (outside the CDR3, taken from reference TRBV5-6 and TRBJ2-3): DAGVTQSPTHLIKTRGQQVTLRCSPKSGHDTVSWYQQALGQGPQFIFQYYEEEERQRGNFPDRFSGHQFPNYSSELNVNALLLGDSALYLCASSMTSGGRTQYFGPGTRLTVL.

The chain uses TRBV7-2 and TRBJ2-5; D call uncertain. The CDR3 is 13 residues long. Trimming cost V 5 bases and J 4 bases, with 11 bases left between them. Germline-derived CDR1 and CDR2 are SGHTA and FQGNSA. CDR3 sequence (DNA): TGTGCCAGCAGCCCGCGGCTTCTAGAGACCCAGTACTTC. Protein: CASSPRLLETQYF.

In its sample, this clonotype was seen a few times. The CDR3 coding sequence is TGTGCCGCCGAGTCTCGCTCGCGCGGGGAGACCCAGTACTTC. Translated: CAAESRSRGETQYF. The J gene is TRBJ2-5, the V gene TRBV6-2 or TRBV6-3, with a weak D call TRBD2 (5 bases). Germline V gene data show CDR1 as MNHEY and CDR2 as SVGEGT. This CDR3 has 14 amino acids. The V end lost 11 bases, the J end lost 5 bases, and 21 bases lay between the germline ends.

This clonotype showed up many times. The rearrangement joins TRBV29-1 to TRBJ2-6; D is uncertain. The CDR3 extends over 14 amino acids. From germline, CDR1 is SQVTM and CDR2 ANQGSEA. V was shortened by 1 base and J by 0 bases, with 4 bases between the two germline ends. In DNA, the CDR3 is TGCAGCGTTGAAGCCTACTCTGGGGCCAACGTCCTGACTTTC. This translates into CSVEAYSGANVLTF. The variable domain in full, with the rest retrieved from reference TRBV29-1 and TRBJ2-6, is SAVISQKPSRDICQRGTSLTIQCQVDSQVTMMFWYRQQPGQSLTLIATANQGSEATYESGFVIDKFPISRPNLTFSTLTVSNMSPEDSSIYLCSVEAYSGANVLTFGAGSRLTVL.

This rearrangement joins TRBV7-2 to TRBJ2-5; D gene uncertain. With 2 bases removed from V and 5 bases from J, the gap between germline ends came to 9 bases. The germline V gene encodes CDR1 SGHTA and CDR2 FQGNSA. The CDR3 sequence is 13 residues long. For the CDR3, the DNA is TGTGCCAGCAGCTTATCGGGCTTCGAGACCCAGTACTTC. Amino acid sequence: CASSLSGFETQYF.

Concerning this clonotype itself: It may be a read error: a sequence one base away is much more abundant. CDR3 amino acids: CSSSLQGAARETQYF. The CDR3 DNA reads as TGCTCCAGCAGCTTGCAGGGGGCCGCGCGAGAGACCCAGTACTTC. V gene TRBV5-1 combines with J gene TRBJ2-5; 8 bases match TRBD1. The CDR3 consists of 15 residues. The V gene's germline CDR1 is SGHRS and CDR2 YFSETQ. Full variable domain (outside the CDR3, taken from reference TRBV5-1 and TRBJ2-5): KAGVTQTPRYLIKTRGQQVTLSCSPISGHRSVSWYQQTPGQGLQFLFEYFSETQRNKGNFPGRFSGRQFSNSRSEMNVSTLELGDSALYLCSSSLQGAARETQYFGPGTRLLVL.

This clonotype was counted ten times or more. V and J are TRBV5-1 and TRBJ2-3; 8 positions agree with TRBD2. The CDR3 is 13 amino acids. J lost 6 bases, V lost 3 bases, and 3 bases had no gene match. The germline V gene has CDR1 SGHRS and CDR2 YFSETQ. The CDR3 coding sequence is TGCGCCAGCAGCTCGGGAGGGTCGGATACGCAGTATTTT. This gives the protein CASSSGGSDTQYF.

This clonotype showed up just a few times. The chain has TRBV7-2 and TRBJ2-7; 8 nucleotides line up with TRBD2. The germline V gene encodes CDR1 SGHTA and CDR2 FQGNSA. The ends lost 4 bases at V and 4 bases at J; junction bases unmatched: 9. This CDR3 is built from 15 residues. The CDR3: CASSSLAGLGYEQYF. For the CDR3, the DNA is TGTGCCAGCAGCTCATTAGCGGGGTTAGGATACGAGCAGTACTTC. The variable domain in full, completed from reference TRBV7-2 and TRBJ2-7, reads GAGVSQSPSNKVTEKGKDVELRCDPISGHTALYWYRQSLGQGLEFLIYFQGNSAPDKSGLPSDRFSAERTGGSVSTLTIQRTQQEDSAVYLCASSSLAGLGYEQYFGPGTRLTVT.

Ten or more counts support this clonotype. The DNA for the CDR3 is TGTGCCAGCAGTTCCGCCCCGCGACAAGAGACCCAGTACTTC. Translating gives CASSSAPRQETQYF. The chain recombines TRBV28 with TRBJ2-5; no reliable D call. V dropped 4 bases and J dropped 2 bases, with 11 bases sitting between them. The CDR3 spans 14 residues. In germline, CDR1 is MDHEN, CDR2 SYDVKM.

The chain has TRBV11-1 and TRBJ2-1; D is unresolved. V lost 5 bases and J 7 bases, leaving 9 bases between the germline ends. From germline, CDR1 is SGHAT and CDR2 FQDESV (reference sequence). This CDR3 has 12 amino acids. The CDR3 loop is CASSPMGNEQFF. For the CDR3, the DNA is TGTGCCAGCAGCCCTATGGGTAATGAGCAGTTCTTC.

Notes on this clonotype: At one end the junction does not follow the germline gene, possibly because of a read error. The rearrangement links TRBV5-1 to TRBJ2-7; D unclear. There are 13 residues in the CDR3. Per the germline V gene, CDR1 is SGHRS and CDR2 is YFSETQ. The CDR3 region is CASRLDSSRQQYF. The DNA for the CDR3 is TGCGCCAGCAGGTTGGATAGCAGCCGGCAGCAGTACTTC.

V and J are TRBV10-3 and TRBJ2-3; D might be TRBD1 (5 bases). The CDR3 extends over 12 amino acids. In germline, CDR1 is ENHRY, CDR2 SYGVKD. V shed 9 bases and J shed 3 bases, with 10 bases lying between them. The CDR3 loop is CAMAQGTDTQYF. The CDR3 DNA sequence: TGTGCCATGGCTCAGGGAACAGATACGCAGTATTTT.

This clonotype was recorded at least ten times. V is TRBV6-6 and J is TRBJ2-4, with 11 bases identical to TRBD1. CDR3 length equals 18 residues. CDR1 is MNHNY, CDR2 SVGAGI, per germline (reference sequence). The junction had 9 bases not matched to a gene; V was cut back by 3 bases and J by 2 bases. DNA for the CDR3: TGTGCCAGCAGTTATCGGGACAGGGGGTCCGGGACCAAAAACATTCAGTACTTC. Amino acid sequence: CASSYRDRGSGTKNIQYF.

The CDR3 region has the DNA TGTGCCAGCAGCCCGGGACAGGGACCCACCGGGGAGCTGTTTTTT. This encodes CASSPGQGPTGELFF. The gene calls are TRBV5-5 and TRBJ2-2, with 9 bases that match TRBD1. Unmatched junction bases numbered 5, after V lost 4 bases and J lost 4 bases. In germline, CDR1 is SGHKS, CDR2 YYEKEE (reference sequence). CDR3 size: 15 residues.

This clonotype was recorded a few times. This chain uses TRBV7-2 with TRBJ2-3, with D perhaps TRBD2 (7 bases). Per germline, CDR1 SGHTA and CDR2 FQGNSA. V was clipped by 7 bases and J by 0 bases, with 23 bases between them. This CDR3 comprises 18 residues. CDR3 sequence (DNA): TGTGCCAGCAAGGGAGGTGGGGGGGCCTTTACTAGCACAGATACGCAGTATTTT. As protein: CASKGGGGAFTSTDTQYF.

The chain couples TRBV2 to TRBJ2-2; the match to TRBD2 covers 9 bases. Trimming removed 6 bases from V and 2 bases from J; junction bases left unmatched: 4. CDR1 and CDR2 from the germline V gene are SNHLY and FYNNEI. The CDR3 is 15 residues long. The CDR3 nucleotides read TGTGCCAGCAGAACCGGGACTAGCAACACCGGGGAGCTGTTTTTT. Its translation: CASRTGTSNTGELFF.

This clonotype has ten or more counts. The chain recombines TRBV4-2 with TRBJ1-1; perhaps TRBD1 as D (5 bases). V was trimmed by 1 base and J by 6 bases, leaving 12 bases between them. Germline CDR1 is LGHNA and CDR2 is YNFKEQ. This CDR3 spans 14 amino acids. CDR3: CASSQVSRAAEAFF. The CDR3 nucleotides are TGTGCCAGCAGCCAAGTGAGCAGGGCCGCTGAAGCTTTCTTT.

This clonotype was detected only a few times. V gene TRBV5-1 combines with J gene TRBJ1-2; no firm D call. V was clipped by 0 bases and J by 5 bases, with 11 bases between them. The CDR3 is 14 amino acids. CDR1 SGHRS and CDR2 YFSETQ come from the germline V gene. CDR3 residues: CASSLAERGYGYTF. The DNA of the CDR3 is TGCGCCAGCAGCTTGGCCGAGCGAGGTTATGGCTACACCTTC.

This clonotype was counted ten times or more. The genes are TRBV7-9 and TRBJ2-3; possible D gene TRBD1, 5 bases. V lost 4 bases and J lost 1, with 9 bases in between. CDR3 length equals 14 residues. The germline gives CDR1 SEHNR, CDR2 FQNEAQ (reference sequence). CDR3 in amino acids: CASSSGLGTDTQYF. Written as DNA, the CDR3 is TGTGCCAGCAGCTCAGGGTTAGGCACAGATACGCAGTATTTT.

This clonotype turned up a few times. CDR3 loop: CASSPNRGRADTQYF. The CDR3 coding sequence is TGTGCCAGCTCACCTAACAGGGGGCGGGCAGATACGCAGTATTTT. J is TRBJ2-3 and V is TRBV18; 9 bases fit TRBD1. V was pared by 3 bases and J by 4 bases, with 5 bases of the junction left unmatched. This CDR3 is built from 15 residues. The germline V gene has CDR1 KGHSH and CDR2 LQKENI. Variable domain in full (rest from reference TRBV18 and TRBJ2-3): NAGVMQNPRHLVRRRGQEARLRCSPMKGHSHVYWYRQLPEEGLKFMVYLQKENIIDESGMPKERFSAEFPKEGPSILRIQQVVRGDSAAYFCASSPNRGRADTQYFGPGTRLTVL.

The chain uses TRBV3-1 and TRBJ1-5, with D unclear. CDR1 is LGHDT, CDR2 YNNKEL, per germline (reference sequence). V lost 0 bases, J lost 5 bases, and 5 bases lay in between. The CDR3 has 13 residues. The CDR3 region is CASSQERHQPQHF. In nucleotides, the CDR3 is TGTGCCAGCAGCCAAGAGAGACATCAGCCCCAGCATTTT.

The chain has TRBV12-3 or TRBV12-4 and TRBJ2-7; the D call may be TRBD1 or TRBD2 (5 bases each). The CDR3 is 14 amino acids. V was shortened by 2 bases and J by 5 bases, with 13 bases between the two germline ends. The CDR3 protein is CASSLSGSSNEQYF. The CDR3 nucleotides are TGTGCCAGCAGTTTATCAGGGAGTAGCAACGAGCAGTACTTC.

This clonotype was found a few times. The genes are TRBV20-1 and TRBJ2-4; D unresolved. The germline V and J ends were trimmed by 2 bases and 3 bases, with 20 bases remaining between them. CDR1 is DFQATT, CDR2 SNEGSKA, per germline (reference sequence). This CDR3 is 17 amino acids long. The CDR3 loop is CSARPSAQAINKNIQYF. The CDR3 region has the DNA TGCAGTGCTAGACCCTCCGCGCAGGCAATAAACAAAAACATTCAGTACTTC.